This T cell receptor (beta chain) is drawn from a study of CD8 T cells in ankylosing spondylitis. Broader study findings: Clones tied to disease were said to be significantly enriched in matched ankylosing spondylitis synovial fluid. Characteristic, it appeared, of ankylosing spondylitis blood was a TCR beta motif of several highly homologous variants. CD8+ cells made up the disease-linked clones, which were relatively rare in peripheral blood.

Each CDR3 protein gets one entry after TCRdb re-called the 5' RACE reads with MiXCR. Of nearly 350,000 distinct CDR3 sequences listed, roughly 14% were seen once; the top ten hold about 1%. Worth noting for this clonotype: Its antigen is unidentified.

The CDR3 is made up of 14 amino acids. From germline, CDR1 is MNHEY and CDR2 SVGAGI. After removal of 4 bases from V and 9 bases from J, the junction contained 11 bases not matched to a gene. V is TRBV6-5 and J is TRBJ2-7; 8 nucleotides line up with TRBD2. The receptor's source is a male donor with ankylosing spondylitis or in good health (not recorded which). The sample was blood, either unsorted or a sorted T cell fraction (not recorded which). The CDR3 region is CASSSFWTSSGQYF. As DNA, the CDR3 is TGTGCCAGCAGTTCCTTTTGGACTAGCTCCGGGCAGTACTTC.